What follows describes a single T cell receptor beta chain. What it binds is unknown. The assay was immunoSEQ multiplex PCR, and TCRdb's table has in-frame clones only and misses some. The sample consists of approximately 33,000 clones, more than 80% of them appearing once. These data originate in a study of somatic mutations in cytotoxic T cells in rheumatoid arthritis. Findings and limits, study-wide: Patients with a largest CD8+ clone exceeding 20% of CD8+ cells numbered about an eighth of the roughly 60. There was no knowledge of the antigen targets of the expanded CD8+ clones.

The length of the CDR3 is 16 residues. Germline V gene sequence: CDR1 MNHEY, CDR2 SMNVEV (reference sequence). V lost 3 bases, J lost 4 bases, and 16 bases lay in between. The sequence came from a man aged 40-50 years in good health. What was sequenced was CD8+ T cells sorted from blood. The chain is built from TRBV27 and TRBJ2-1; D is undetermined. DNA of the CDR3: TGTGCCAGCAGTTTGTCGAACCAACCCAGATACAATGAGCAGTTCTTC. Amino acid sequence: CASSLSNQPRYNEQFF.